The 3 T cell receptor beta chains presented below share a single source sample, sequenced in a study of CD4+ T cells in melanoma. Some clones are missing from TCRdb's copy, which holds only in-frame ones; the method was immunoSEQ multiplex PCR. The top ten clones hold approximately 1.5% of a sample with 110,000 to 150,000 clones, around 90% of them seen once. The receptors shown here come from a human donor with melanoma.

The J gene is TRBJ1-3, the V gene TRBV5-1; 7 nucleotides align to TRBD1. V trimming: 4 bases; J trimming: 0 bases; junction bases outside the gene matches: 4. The length of the CDR3 is 15 residues. In germline, CDR1 is SGHRS, CDR2 YFSETQ. The CDR3 is CASSPGQSSGNTIYF. DNA of the CDR3: TGCGCCAGCAGCCCGGGACAGAGCTCTGGAAACACCATATATTTT.

The chain recombines TRBV7-9 with TRBJ2-7; D is tentatively TRBD1 or TRBD2 (6 bases each). Trimming cost V 2 bases and J 4 bases, with 12 bases left between them. Per the germline V gene, CDR1 is SEHNR and CDR2 is FQNEAQ (reference sequence). The CDR3 totals 14 residues. The CDR3 protein is CASSLIGGRYEQYF. Here the CDR3 DNA reads TGTGCCAGCAGCTTAATAGGGGGGCGGTACGAGCAGTACTTC.

The J gene is TRBJ2-7, the V gene TRBV6-5, with D tentatively TRBD1 or TRBD2 (5 bases each). The germline V gene has CDR1 MNHEY and CDR2 SVGAGI. Trimming took off 2 bases at V and 3 bases at J, with 11 bases between the two ends. This CDR3 contains 14 residues. The CDR3 protein is CASSYRGPYYEQYF. The CDR3 DNA is TGTGCCAGCAGTTACCGGGGACCTTACTACGAGCAGTACTTC.